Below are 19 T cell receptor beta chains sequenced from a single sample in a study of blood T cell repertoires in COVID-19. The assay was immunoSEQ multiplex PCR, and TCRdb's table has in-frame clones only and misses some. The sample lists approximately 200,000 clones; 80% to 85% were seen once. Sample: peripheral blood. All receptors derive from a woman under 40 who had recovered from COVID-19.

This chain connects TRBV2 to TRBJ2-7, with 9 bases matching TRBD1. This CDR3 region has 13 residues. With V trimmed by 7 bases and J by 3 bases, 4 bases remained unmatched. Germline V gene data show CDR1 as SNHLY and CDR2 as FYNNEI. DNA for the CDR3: TGTGCCAGCAAGGGGACAGGGAACTACGAGCAGTACTTC. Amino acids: CASKGTGNYEQYF.

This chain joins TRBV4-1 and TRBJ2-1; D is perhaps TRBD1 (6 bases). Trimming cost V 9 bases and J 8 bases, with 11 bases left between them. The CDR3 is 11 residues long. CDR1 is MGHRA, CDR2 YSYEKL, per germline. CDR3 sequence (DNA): TGCGCCAGTCAACAGGGAGATGAGCAGTTCTTC. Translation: CASQQGDEQFF.

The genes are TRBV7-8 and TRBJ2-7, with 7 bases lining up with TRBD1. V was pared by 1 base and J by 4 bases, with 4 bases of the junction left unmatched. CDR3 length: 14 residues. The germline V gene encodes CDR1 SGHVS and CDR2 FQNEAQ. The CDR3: CASSLGTGKYEQYF. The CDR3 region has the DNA TGTGCCAGCAGCTTAGGGACAGGCAAGTACGAGCAGTACTTC.

CDR3 sequence reads: CASSLERTISYEQYF. Written as DNA, the CDR3 is TGTGCCAGCAGCTTAGAAAGGACTATCTCCTACGAGCAGTACTTC. This sequence joins TRBV7-2 and TRBJ2-7, with a weak D call TRBD2 (6 bases). CDR3 length equals 15 residues. Germline CDR1 and CDR2: SGHTA and FQGNSA. V lost 1 base to trimming and J lost 0 bases, with 10 bases between them.

CDR3 nucleotides: TGTGCCAGTATGTGGGCAGGAGGAGCTTTCTTT. Translation: CASMWAGGAFF. The chain uses TRBV19 and TRBJ1-1; no clear D. CDR3 length: 11 amino acids. The germline CDR1 and CDR2 sequences are LNHDA and SQIVND (reference sequence). The ends were cut back, 7 bases at V and 10 bases at J, with 13 bases in the middle.

The CDR3 coding sequence is TGTGCCAGCAGTGAGACTAGCGGGAGGGCCAGTGAGCAGTTCTTC. Its translation: CASSETSGRASEQFF. This chain joins TRBV6-1 and TRBJ2-1, with 14 bases aligning to TRBD2. After removal of 3 bases from V and 9 bases from J, the junction contained 4 bases not matched to a gene. The V gene's germline CDR1 is MNHNS and CDR2 SASEGT. The CDR3 sequence is 15 residues long.

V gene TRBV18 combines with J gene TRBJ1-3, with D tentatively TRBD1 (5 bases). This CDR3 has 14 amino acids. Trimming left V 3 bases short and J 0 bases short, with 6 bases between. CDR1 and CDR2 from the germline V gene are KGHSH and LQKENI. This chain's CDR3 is CASSPTVSGNTIYF. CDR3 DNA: TGTGCCAGCTCACCGACAGTCTCTGGAAACACCATATATTTT.

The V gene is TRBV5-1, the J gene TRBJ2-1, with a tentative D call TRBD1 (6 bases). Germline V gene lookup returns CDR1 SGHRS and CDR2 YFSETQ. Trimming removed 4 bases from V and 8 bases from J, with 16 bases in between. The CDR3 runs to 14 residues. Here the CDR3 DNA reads TGCGCCAGCAGCCAGTACGTGGGGGCGGATGAGCAGTTCTTC. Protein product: CASSQYVGADEQFF.

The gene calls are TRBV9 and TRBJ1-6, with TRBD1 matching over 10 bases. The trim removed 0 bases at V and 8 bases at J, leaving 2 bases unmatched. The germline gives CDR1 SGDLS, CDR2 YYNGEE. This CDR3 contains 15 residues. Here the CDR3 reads CASSVEGTGDSPLHF. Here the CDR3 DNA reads TGTGCCAGCAGCGTAGAGGGGACAGGGGATTCACCCCTCCACTTT.

As DNA, the CDR3 is TGTGCCATCAGTCAGACAGTCTTCAGTGAGCAGTTCTTC. Translated: CAISQTVFSEQFF. The chain employs TRBV10-3 and TRBJ2-1; perhaps TRBD1 as D (5 bases). Trimming stripped 5 bases from V and 9 bases from J, with 14 bases between. This CDR3 has 13 amino acids. Germline CDR1 ENHRY, CDR2 SYGVKD.

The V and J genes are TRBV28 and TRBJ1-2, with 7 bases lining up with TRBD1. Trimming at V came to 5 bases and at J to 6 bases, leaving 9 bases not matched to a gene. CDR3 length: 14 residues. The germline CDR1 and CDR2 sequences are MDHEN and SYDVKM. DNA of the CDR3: TGTGCCAGCAGTCCTCCGACAGGGCCCCATGGCTACACCTTC. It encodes CASSPPTGPHGYTF.

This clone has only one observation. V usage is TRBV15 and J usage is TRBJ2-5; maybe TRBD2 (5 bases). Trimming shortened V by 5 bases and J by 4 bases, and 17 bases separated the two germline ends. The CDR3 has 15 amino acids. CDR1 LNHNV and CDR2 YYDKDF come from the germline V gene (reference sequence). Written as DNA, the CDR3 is TGTGCCACCAGCCCAATACGGGGTGGGTCAGAGACCCAGTACTTC. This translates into CATSPIRGGSETQYF.

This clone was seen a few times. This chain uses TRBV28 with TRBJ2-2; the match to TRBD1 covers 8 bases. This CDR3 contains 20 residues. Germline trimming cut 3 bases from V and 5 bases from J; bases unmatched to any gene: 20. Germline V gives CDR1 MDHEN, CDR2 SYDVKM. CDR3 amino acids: CASSLMEGTGPHLPTGELFF. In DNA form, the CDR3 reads TGTGCCAGCAGTTTGATGGAGGGGACAGGCCCACACCTACCTACCGGGGAGCTGTTTTTT.

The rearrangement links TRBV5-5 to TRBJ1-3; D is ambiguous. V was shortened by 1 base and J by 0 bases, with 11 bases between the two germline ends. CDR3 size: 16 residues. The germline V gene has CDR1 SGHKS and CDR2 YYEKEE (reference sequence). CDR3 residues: CASSLSRDISGNTIYF. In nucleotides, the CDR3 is TGTGCCAGCAGCTTGTCCAGAGACATCTCTGGAAACACCATATATTTT.

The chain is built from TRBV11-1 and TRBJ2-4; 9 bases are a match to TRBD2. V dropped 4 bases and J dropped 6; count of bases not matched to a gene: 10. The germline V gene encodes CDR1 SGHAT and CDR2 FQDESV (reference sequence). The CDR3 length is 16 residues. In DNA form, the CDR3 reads TGTGCCAGCAGCTCCGGGACTAGCACGTGGGGAAACATTCAGTACTTC. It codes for CASSSGTSTWGNIQYF.

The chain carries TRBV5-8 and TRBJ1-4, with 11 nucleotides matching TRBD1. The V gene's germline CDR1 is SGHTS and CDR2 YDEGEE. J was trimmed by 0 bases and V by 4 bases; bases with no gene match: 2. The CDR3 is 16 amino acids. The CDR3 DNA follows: TGTGCCAGCAGCGTGGGACAGGGGGCAACTAATGAAAAACTGTTTTTT. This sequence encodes CASSVGQGATNEKLFF. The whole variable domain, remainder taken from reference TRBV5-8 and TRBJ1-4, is EAGVTQSPTHLIKTRGQQATLRCSPISGHTSVYWYQQALGLGLQFLLWYDEGEERNRGNFPPRFSGRQFPNYSSELNVNALELEDSALYLCASSVGQGATNEKLFFGSGTQLSVL.

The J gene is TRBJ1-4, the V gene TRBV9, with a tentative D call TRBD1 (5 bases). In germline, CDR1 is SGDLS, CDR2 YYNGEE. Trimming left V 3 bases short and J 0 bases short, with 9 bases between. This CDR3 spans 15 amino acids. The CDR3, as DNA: TGTGCCAGCAGCGAGGGGTTTTCAACTAATGAAAAACTGTTTTTT. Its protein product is CASSEGFSTNEKLFF. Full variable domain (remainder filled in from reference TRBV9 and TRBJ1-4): DSGVTQTPKHLITATGQRVTLRCSPRSGDLSVYWYQQSLDQGLQFLIQYYNGEERAKGNILERFSAQQFPDLHSELNLSSLELGDSALYFCASSEGFSTNEKLFFGSGTQLSVL.

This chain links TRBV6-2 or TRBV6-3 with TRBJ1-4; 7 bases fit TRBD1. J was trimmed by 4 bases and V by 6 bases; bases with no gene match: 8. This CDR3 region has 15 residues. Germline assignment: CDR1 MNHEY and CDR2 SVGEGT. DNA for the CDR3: TGTGCCAGCAGCAAAAGACAGGGTTTTAATGAAAAACTGTTTTTT. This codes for CASSKRQGFNEKLFF.

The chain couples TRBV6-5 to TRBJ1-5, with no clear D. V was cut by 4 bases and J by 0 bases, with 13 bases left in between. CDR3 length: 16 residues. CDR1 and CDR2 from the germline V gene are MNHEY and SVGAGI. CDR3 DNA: TGTGCCAGCAGTTCTCCCGGAGTCATTAGCAATCAGCCCCAGCATTTT. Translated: CASSSPGVISNQPQHF.